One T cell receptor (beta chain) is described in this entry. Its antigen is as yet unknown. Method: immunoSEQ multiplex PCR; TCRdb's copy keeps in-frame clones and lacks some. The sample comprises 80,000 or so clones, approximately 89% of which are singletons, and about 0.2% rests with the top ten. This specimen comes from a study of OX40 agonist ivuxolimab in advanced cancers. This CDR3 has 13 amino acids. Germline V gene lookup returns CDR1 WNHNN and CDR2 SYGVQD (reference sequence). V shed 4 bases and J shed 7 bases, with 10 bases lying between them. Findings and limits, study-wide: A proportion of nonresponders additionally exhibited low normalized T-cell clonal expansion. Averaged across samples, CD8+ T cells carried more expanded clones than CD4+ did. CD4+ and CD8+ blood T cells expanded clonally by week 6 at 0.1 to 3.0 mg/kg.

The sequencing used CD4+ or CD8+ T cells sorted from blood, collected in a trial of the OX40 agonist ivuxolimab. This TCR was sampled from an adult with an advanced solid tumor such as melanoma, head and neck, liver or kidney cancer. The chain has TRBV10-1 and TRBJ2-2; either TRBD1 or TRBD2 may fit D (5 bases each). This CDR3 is CASSARGGGELFF. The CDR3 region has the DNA TGCGCCAGCAGTGCGAGGGGTGGCGGGGAGCTGTTTTTT.